This entry concerns a single T cell receptor (beta chain). The antigen remains undetermined. These data belong to a study of T cell repertoires in cytomegalovirus infection. Turning to the study itself: Used in the study were CMV epitopes, some recently identified and HLA-C-restricted, others well-studied and HLA-B-restricted. Evidence of both CMV infection and a matching HLA type came from public TCR beta signatures.

The CDR3 sequence is 13 residues long. Germline V lookup: CDR1 LNHDA, CDR2 SQIVND (reference sequence). V gave up 9 bases and J gave up 9 bases, with 15 bases separating them. Study outcomes and limitations: The ex vivo response showed dominance by HLA-C-restricted CMV-specific TCR beta clonotypes.

TCRdb reanalysed the reads using MiXCR and keeps one entry per CDR3 protein. The sample lists approximately 910,000 distinct CDR3 sequences, around a third occurring once. The sequenced sample was cultured CD8+ T cells from PBMCs, obtained from culture after CMV antigen stimulation. V usage is TRBV19 and J usage is TRBJ1-6; possibly TRBD1 for D (5 bases). This sequence originates from a human donor in good health (CMV status not recorded). Some clones in this sample may be carry-over from other donors' samples. In DNA, the CDR3 is TGTGCCAGCGATAGTGGGGGTTTTTCACCCCTCCACTTT. This translates into CASDSGGFSPLHF. Variable domain in full (rest from reference TRBV19 and TRBJ1-6): DGGITQSPKYLFRKEGQNVTLSCEQNLNHDAMYWYRQDPGQGLRLIYYSQIVNDFQKGDIAEGYSVSREKKESFPLTVTSAQKNPTAFYLCASDSGGFSPLHFGNGTRLTVT.